Listed below are T cell receptor beta chains from one sample, sequenced in a study of molecular identifiers for immune sequencing clone quantification. TCRdb re-called the PCR reads through MiXCR, storing one row per CDR3 protein. The table lists around 480,000 distinct CDR3 sequences, around 21% of them singletons. Sequencing was performed on naive CD8+ T cells from blood, with Jurkat cell RNA spiked in. The receptors come from a human donor in good health. Some libraries in this study had Jurkat cell RNA spiked in. Each CDR3 is given with its conserved first and last residue. A D gene is named only where the DNA matches it firmly. Clone size is not always given. Where it is, it says once, few, many or a class for expanded clones.

clone_size,j_call,d_call,v_call,cdr3_nt,cdr3_aa
NA,TRBJ2-7,TRBD2,TRBV20-1,TGCAGTGCTCTCGAGCGGGGAGGTTCCTACGAGCAGTACTTC,CSALERGGSYEQYF
many,TRBJ2-3,TRBD1,TRBV13,TGTGCCAGCAGCTTAGATCAGGGGGCGTTTTCCGATACGCAGTATTTT,CASSLDQGAFSDTQYF
few,TRBJ1-1,TRBD1,TRBV12-3/TRBV12-4,TGTGCCAGCAGACCTCTGCCCCACGAACGCCGTCTGACAGGGACCCGATCTATTTGCGCTGAAGCTTTCTTT,CASRPLPHERRLTGTRSICAEAFF
many,TRBJ2-7,TRBD2,TRBV9,TGTGCCAGCAGCGTAGAAGCTAGCGGGGCCTACGAGCAGTACTTC,CASSVEASGAYEQYF
few,TRBJ1-3,TRBD1,TRBV29-1,TGCAGCGTTGTGGCGGACAGGGGTTTAGGAAACACCATATATTTT,CSVVADRGLGNTIYF
many,TRBJ2-7,NA,TRBV7-2,TGTGCCAGCAGCCCCGGGGACGTCGGGTACGAGCAGTACTTC,CASSPGDVGYEQYF
many,TRBJ2-4,NA,TRBV21-1,TGTGCCAGCAGCAAAGGAGCAGGGGGCTTTGCCAAAAACATTCAGTACTTC,CASSKGAGGFAKNIQYF
NA,TRBJ2-1,TRBD1,TRBV20-1,TGCAGTGCTAGAGAGGGACAGGGAGGCCCCGATGAGCAGTTCTTC,CSAREGQGGPDEQFF
many,TRBJ2-1,TRBD2,TRBV6-5,TGTGCCAGCAGTTATTCCTTTGCGGGGGGAGCAGACGAGCAGTTCTTC,CASSYSFAGGADEQFF
NA,TRBJ1-1,NA,TRBV28,TGTGCCACCACGCCTGCAGGGGCCACTTTTGAAGCTTTCTTT,CATTPAGATFEAFF
many,TRBJ2-3,TRBD2,TRBV5-1,TGCGCCAGCAGCGTCAAAGTGAGCGGGAGGCTGTTCACAGATACGCAGTATTTT,CASSVKVSGRLFTDTQYF
NA,TRBJ1-4,NA,TRBV7-9,TGTGCCAGCAGCGGGACGGGGAATGAAAAACTGTTTTTT,CASSGTGNEKLFF